Included here is one T cell receptor beta chain sequence, with context. This CDR3 region has 16 residues. Trimming removed 0 bases at V and 0 bases at J, with 9 bases between. From germline, CDR1 is LNHDA and CDR2 SQIVND (reference sequence). This sample was included in a study of cytomegalovirus exposure and HLA in healthy donors. PCR used 60 Vbeta primers and 13 Jbeta primers. Profiling relied on immunoSEQ multiplex PCR, and the TCRdb table lists in-frame clones only, not all of them. The sample spans roughly 120,000 clones; the ten largest clones claim roughly 2.5%. Sequenced input: PBMCs. The receptor's source is a man aged 25-45 years in good health and CMV-seronegative. This rearrangement joins TRBV19 to TRBJ2-1; D is possibly TRBD2 (5 bases). DNA for the CDR3: TGTGCCAGTAGTATAGATAGCGAAATCTCCTACAATGAGCAGTTCTTC. Amino acid sequence: CASSIDSEISYNEQFF.